These 26 T cell receptor beta chains came from one sample sequenced in a study of CD8 T cells in ankylosing spondylitis. Study observations and caveats: The study identified a TCR beta motif of under 10 highly homologous variants that appeared characteristic of ankylosing spondylitis blood.

Antigens of these TCRs are unknown. TCRdb fed the 5' RACE reads into MiXCR, producing one record per CDR3 protein. The sample contains more than 600,000 distinct CDR3 sequences, roughly 19% of which appear only once. Sequences were obtained from blood, either unsorted or a sorted T cell fraction (not recorded which). The source of these receptors is a male donor with ankylosing spondylitis.

This clonotype was observed a few times. This sequence joins TRBV10-3 and TRBJ2-4, with 10 bases identical to TRBD2. This CDR3 comprises 16 residues. The junction had 7 bases not matched to a gene; V was cut back by 1 base and J by 7 bases. Looked up from germline, CDR1 is ENHRY and CDR2 is SYGVKD. The CDR3 DNA reads TGTGCCATCAGTGAGTGGCTAGCGGGAGCGGGGAACATTCAGTACTTC. Translation gives CAISEWLAGAGNIQYF.

This clonotype was seen a few times. The chain couples TRBV7-8 to TRBJ1-6; D possibly corresponds to TRBD1 (5 bases). Trimming removed 4 bases from V and 6 bases from J, with 7 bases in between. The germline V gene has CDR1 SGHVS and CDR2 FQNEAQ. The CDR3 spans 13 residues. CDR3 amino acids: CASSSGANSPLHF. Written as DNA, the CDR3 is TGTGCCAGCAGCTCCGGGGCTAATTCACCCCTCCACTTT.

The genes are TRBV6-2 or TRBV6-3 and TRBJ2-1, with a tentative D call TRBD2 (7 bases). The CDR3 has 14 amino acids. V was pared by 2 bases and J by 7 bases, with 12 bases between. Germline values: CDR1 MNHEY, CDR2 SVGEGT. The CDR3 coding sequence is TGTGCCAGCAGTTACCTGGGGGGGCTGAATGAGCAGTTCTTC. This encodes CASSYLGGLNEQFF.

The chain links TRBV12-3 or TRBV12-4 to TRBJ1-2; 9 nucleotides line up with TRBD1. The CDR3 runs to 14 residues. J gave up 7 bases and V 8 bases, and 11 bases lay outside the gene matches. Written as DNA, the CDR3 is TGTGCCAGCGCCTCGGGACAGGGTATCGGTGGCTACACCTTC. This encodes CASASGQGIGGYTF.

This clonotype has more than one count but fewer than ten. The chain recombines TRBV7-9 with TRBJ2-1, with D perhaps matching TRBD2 (6 bases). The CDR3 runs to 14 residues. Deletions cut 0 bases from V and 9 bases from J, with 12 bases between. Germline CDR1 is SEHNR and CDR2 is FQNEAQ (reference sequence). The chain's CDR3 is CASSLAGGSGEQFF. The CDR3, as DNA: TGTGCCAGCAGCTTAGCTGGGGGGAGCGGTGAGCAGTTCTTC.

The genes are TRBV20-1 and TRBJ2-3; D ambiguous. The V gene lost 6 bases and the J gene lost 1 base, with 8 bases spanning the gap. The germline gives CDR1 DFQATT, CDR2 SNEGSKA (reference sequence). The CDR3 length is 12 residues. In nucleotides, the CDR3 is TGCAGTGCCCCCCTGGGCACAGATACGCAGTATTTT. Encoded protein: CSAPLGTDTQYF.

This clonotype came up a few times. The rearrangement uses TRBV5-6 and TRBJ2-7; D is ambiguous. V lost 3 bases, J lost 0 bases, and 19 bases lay in between. The CDR3 extends over 17 amino acids. Per germline, CDR1 SGHDT and CDR2 YYEEEE. The CDR3 is CASSSQTRYLSSYEQYF. The CDR3 DNA is TGTGCCAGCAGCTCCCAAACCAGGTACCTGAGCTCCTACGAGCAGTACTTC.

V gene TRBV7-9 combines with J gene TRBJ2-7, with no clear D. CDR1 is SEHNR and CDR2 is FQNEAQ in the germline V gene (reference sequence). The CDR3 has 14 residues. Trimming cost V 4 bases and J 2 bases, with 12 bases left between them. The DNA of the CDR3 is TGTGCCAGCAGCTCCCGGACCCTTCCCTACGAGCAGTACTTC. It codes for CASSSRTLPYEQYF.

This clonotype came up many times. The gene calls are TRBV20-1 and TRBJ2-5, with a weak D call TRBD2 (5 bases). V lost 0 bases, J lost 2 bases, and 10 bases lay in between. The CDR3 runs 14 residues. From germline, CDR1 is DFQATT and CDR2 SNEGSKA (reference sequence). Here the CDR3 reads CSARETNLQETQYF. The CDR3 region has the DNA TGCAGTGCTAGAGAGACTAATTTACAAGAGACCCAGTACTTC.

The sample holds a few counts of this clonotype. The chain couples TRBV20-1 to TRBJ1-2; the D is unclear. Germline lookup yields CDR1 DFQATT and CDR2 SNEGSKA (reference sequence). With 0 bases removed from V and 3 bases from J, the gap between germline ends came to 8 bases. The CDR3 is 13 amino acids. The CDR3 nucleotides are TGCAGTGCTAGAGACCCCCTATACTATGGCTACACCTTC. This gives the protein CSARDPLYYGYTF.

The chain has TRBV19 and TRBJ1-1, with D perhaps matching TRBD1 (5 bases). This CDR3 comprises 14 residues. Germline lookup yields CDR1 LNHDA and CDR2 SQIVND (reference sequence). V dropped 5 bases and J dropped 4 bases, with 14 bases sitting between them. This CDR3 is CASSPGTTATEAFF. In DNA, the CDR3 is TGTGCCAGTAGTCCCGGGACCACCGCCACTGAAGCTTTCTTT. Full variable domain (rest looked up from reference TRBV19 and TRBJ1-1): DGGITQSPKYLFRKEGQNVTLSCEQNLNHDAMYWYRQDPGQGLRLIYYSQIVNDFQKGDIAEGYSVSREKKESFPLTVTSAQKNPTAFYLCASSPGTTATEAFFGQGTRLTVV.

The V call is TRBV7-2, the J call TRBJ2-1; the match to TRBD2 covers 7 bases. The CDR3 totals 15 residues. Trimming at V came to 1 base and at J to 6 bases, leaving 6 bases not matched to a gene. The V gene's germline CDR1 is SGHTA and CDR2 FQGNSA. CDR3 nucleotides: TGTGCCAGCAGCTTAGGGGGGGGGAATCTCAATGAGCAGTTCTTC. Translated, it gives CASSLGGGNLNEQFF.

The chain is built from TRBV4-3 and TRBJ2-1; D might be TRBD2 (5 bases). CDR1 and CDR2 from the germline V gene are LGHNA and YSLEER. This CDR3 contains 15 residues. Trimming took off 4 bases at V and 1 base at J, with 11 bases between the two ends. CDR3 sequence reads: CASSLEEVSYNEQFF. The DNA of the CDR3 is TGCGCCAGCAGCCTCGAGGAGGTGTCCTACAATGAGCAGTTCTTC.

The chain employs TRBV28 and TRBJ2-7, with D possibly being TRBD1 or TRBD2 (5 bases each). The CDR3 spans 15 residues. From germline, CDR1 is MDHEN and CDR2 SYDVKM. Trimming cost V 4 bases and J 3 bases, with 16 bases left between them. The CDR3 reads CASSSGTHGSYEQYF. CDR3 in DNA: TGTGCCAGCAGTTCTGGGACCCACGGTAGCTACGAGCAGTACTTC.

The V call is TRBV12-3 or TRBV12-4, the J call TRBJ1-4, with TRBD1 matching 10 bases. The CDR3 totals 15 residues. The V segment lost 5 bases and the J segment 8 bases; nucleotides outside the gene matches: 8. DNA of the CDR3: TGTGCCAGCAGTATCGGACAGGGGGGATACGAAAAACTGTTTTTT. Translation gives CASSIGQGGYEKLFF.

The chain carries TRBV20-1 and TRBJ2-7, with D hard to call. Germline CDR1 is DFQATT and CDR2 is SNEGSKA (reference sequence). This CDR3 is built from 16 residues. V was pared by 1 base and J by 2 bases, with 18 bases between. The CDR3 coding sequence is TGCAGTGCTAGAGGGTGGAATTTGTCCCCGACCTACGAGCAGTACTTC. Translating gives CSARGWNLSPTYEQYF.

Many counts were recorded for this clonotype. The chain is built from TRBV12-3 or TRBV12-4 and TRBJ2-7; weak D call: TRBD1 (6 bases). This CDR3 comprises 13 residues. V gave up 7 bases and J gave up 5 bases, with 15 bases separating them. The CDR3 loop is CASTSHRVNEQYF. The CDR3, as DNA: TGTGCCAGCACCTCCCACAGGGTGAACGAGCAGTACTTC.

This clonotype was seen more than once but under ten times. This chain connects TRBV20-1 to TRBJ1-5; no clear D. The CDR3 covers 15 residues. The germline gives CDR1 DFQATT, CDR2 SNEGSKA (reference sequence). V lost 0 bases and J lost 1, with 10 bases in between. CDR3 region: CSARERGTSNQPQHF. In DNA, the CDR3 is TGCAGTGCTAGAGAACGGGGAACGAGCAATCAGCCCCAGCATTTT.

Only a few counts were recorded for this clonotype. This rearrangement joins TRBV12-3 or TRBV12-4 to TRBJ1-2; tentatively, D is TRBD1 (5 bases). CDR3 length equals 13 residues. V was shortened by 2 bases and J by 4 bases, with 8 bases between the two germline ends. The DNA of the CDR3 is TGTGCCAGCAGTTTACCAGGGCTCTATGGCTACACCTTC. This codes for CASSLPGLYGYTF.

The rearrangement joins TRBV9 to TRBJ2-5; 14 bases map to TRBD2. The V segment lost 0 bases and the J segment 3 bases; nucleotides outside the gene matches: 7. CDR3 length: 18 residues. Germline V gives CDR1 SGDLS, CDR2 YYNGEE. The CDR3 protein is CASSVDSPGLAGEETQYF. The CDR3 nucleotides read TGTGCCAGCAGCGTAGATTCGCCGGGACTAGCGGGAGAAGAGACCCAGTACTTC.

CDR3 amino acids: CASSSQFRGKNTEAFF. The CDR3, as DNA: TGTGCCAGCAGCTCCCAATTTAGGGGGAAGAACACTGAAGCTTTCTTT. The genes are TRBV6-2 or TRBV6-3 and TRBJ1-1, with D maybe TRBD1 (6 bases). Trimming removed 6 bases at V and 1 base at J, with 18 bases between. Germline values: CDR1 MNHEY, CDR2 SVGEGT. The CDR3 is 16 residues long.

The CDR3 is CACDSSGKLFF. The CDR3 bases are TGTGCCTGTGACAGTTCCGGAAAACTGTTTTTT. This chain uses TRBV30 with TRBJ1-4; the D gene is possibly TRBD1 (5 bases). Between the trimmed V and J ends, which lost 6 bases and 10 bases, there was a span of 12 bases. In germline, CDR1 is GTSNPN, CDR2 SVGIG (reference sequence). This CDR3 contains 11 residues. Using reference TRBV30 and TRBJ1-4 for the parts outside the CDR3, the full variable domain is SQTIHQWPATLVQPVGSPLSLECTVEGTSNPNLYWYRQAAGRGLQLLFYSVGIGQISSEVPQNLSASRPQDRQFILSSKKLLLSDSGFYLCACDSSGKLFFGSGTQLSVL.

Many counts were recorded for this clonotype. CDR3 in amino acids: CASSHRDRAYNEQFF. The CDR3 nucleotides read TGTGCCAGCAGCCACCGGGACCGAGCTTACAATGAGCAGTTCTTC. The V call is TRBV5-5, the J call TRBJ2-1; D tentatively fits TRBD1 or TRBD2 (5 bases each). In germline, CDR1 is SGHKS, CDR2 YYEKEE (reference sequence). The length of the CDR3 is 15 residues. The V end was cut by 4 bases, the J end by 4 bases, with 15 bases between.

This clonotype appeared a few times. The gene calls are TRBV6-2 or TRBV6-3 and TRBJ1-5, with D unresolved. Germline CDR1 and CDR2: MNHEY and SVGEGT. This CDR3 region has 18 residues. Trimming removed 2 bases from V and 4 bases from J, with 21 bases in between. CDR3 sequence: CASSYPLGEAEKNQPQHF. The CDR3 nucleotides read TGTGCCAGCAGTTACCCCTTAGGTGAAGCAGAGAAAAATCAGCCCCAGCATTTT.

This clonotype was seen a few times. The chain has TRBV6-1 and TRBJ1-4; TRBD1 matches at 9 bases. The V gene's germline CDR1 is MNHNS and CDR2 SASEGT. The CDR3 spans 15 residues. The junction had 8 bases not matched to a gene; V was cut back by 6 bases and J by 6 bases. The CDR3 DNA follows: TGTGCCAGCAGGGACCGGGACAGGGACCATGAAAAACTGTTTTTT. It translates to CASRDRDRDHEKLFF.

This clonotype was counted between two and nine times. The V call is TRBV27, the J call TRBJ2-1, with 9 positions matching TRBD2. The CDR3 is 14 amino acids. V was clipped by 8 bases and J by 5 bases; unmatched bases: 7. The germline CDR1 and CDR2 sequences are MNHEY and SMNVEV (reference sequence). CDR3: CASGPGLANNEQFF. The CDR3 DNA sequence: TGTGCCAGCGGGCCGGGACTAGCAAACAATGAGCAGTTCTTC.